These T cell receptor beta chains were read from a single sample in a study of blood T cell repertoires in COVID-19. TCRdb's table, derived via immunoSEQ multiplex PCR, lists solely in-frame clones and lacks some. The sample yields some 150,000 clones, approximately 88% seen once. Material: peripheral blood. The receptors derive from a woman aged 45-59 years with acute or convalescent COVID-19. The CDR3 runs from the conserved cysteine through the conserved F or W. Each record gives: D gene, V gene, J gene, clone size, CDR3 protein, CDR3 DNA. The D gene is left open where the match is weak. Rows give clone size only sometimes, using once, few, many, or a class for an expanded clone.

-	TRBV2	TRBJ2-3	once	CASTTYPTVTDTQYF	TGTGCCAGCACCACCTACCCCACCGTGACAGATACGCAGTATTTT
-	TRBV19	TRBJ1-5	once	CASSLDRNLYSNQPQHF	TGTGCCAGTAGCTTAGACAGAAACCTCTATAGCAATCAGCCCCAGCATTTT
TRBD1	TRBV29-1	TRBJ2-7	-	CSVEEGTGASYEQYF	TGCAGCGTTGAAGAAGGGACAGGGGCCTCCTACGAGCAGTACTTC
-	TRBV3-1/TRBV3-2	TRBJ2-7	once	CASSPRTEGYEQYF	TGTGCCAGCAGCCCCCGGACCGAGGGCTACGAGCAGTACTTC
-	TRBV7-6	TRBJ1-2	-	CASSLRGNNYGYTF	TGTGCCAGCAGCTTAAGAGGGAATAACTATGGCTACACCTTC
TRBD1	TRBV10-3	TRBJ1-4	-	CAISESPTGEREKLFF	TGTGCCATCAGTGAGTCCCCAACAGGGGAACGGGAAAAACTGTTTTTT
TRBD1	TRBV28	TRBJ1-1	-	CASSLWGRGRSETEAFF	TGTGCCAGCAGTTTATGGGGCAGGGGGCGATCAGAAACTGAAGCTTTCTTT
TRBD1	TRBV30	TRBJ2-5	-	CAWSDRGRETQYF	TGTGCCTGGAGTGACAGGGGACGAGAGACCCAGTACTTC
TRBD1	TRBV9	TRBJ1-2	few	CASSRPRGQGRIAYGYTF	TGTGCCAGCAGCCGGCCCCGAGGACAGGGGAGGATAGCTTACGGCTACACCTTC
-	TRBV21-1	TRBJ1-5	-	CASSKRGDRASNQPQHF	TGTGCCAGCAGCAAAAGGGGGGACAGGGCGTCCAATCAGCCCCAGCATTTT
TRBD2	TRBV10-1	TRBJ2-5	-	CASSELAEMGETQYF	TGCGCCAGCAGTGAACTAGCGGAGATGGGAGAGACCCAGTACTTC
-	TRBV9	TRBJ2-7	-	CASSVALYTQSYEQYF	TGTGCCAGCAGCGTAGCCCTGTACACCCAAAGCTACGAGCAGTACTTC
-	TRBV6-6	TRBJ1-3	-	CASSTTGNTIYF	TGTGCCAGCAGTACTACAGGAAACACCATATATTTT
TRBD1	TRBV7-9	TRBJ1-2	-	CASSLGVTGAANYGYTF	TGTGCCAGCAGCTTAGGCGTGACAGGGGCGGCTAACTATGGCTACACCTTC
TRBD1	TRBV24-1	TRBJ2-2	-	CATSVPGQGSTGELFF	TGTGCCACCAGTGTCCCGGGACAGGGGAGCACCGGGGAGCTGTTTTTT
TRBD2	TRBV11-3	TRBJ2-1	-	CASSLRTSGTHEQFF	TGTGCCAGCAGCTTACGGACTAGCGGGACCCATGAGCAGTTCTTC
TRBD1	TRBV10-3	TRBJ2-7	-	CAISDRQGSEQYF	TGTGCCATCAGTGATCGACAGGGGTCCGAGCAGTACTTC
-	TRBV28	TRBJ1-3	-	CASSLWTESSGNTIYF	TGTGCCAGCAGTTTATGGACAGAGAGCTCTGGAAACACCATATATTTT
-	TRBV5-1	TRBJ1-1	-	CASSWTAGVGDTEAFF	TGCGCCAGCAGTTGGACTGCAGGGGTGGGGGACACTGAAGCTTTCTTT
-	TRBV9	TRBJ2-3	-	CASSGSGVITDTQYF	TGTGCCAGCAGCGGCTCGGGAGTGATTACAGATACGCAGTATTTT
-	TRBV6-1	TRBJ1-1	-	CASSEGGVWTEAFF	TGTGCCAGCAGTGAAGGGGGCGTCTGGACTGAAGCTTTCTTT
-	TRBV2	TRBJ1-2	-	CASSGGGTSFYGYTF	TGTGCCAGCAGTGGAGGCGGAACTTCCTTCTATGGCTACACCTTC
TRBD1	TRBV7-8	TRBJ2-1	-	CASRKLGQAYNEQFF	TGTGCCAGCAGGAAACTGGGACAGGCCTACAATGAGCAGTTCTTC
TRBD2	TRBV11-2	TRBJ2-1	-	CASSQIAGGANEQFF	TGTGCCAGCAGCCAGATAGCGGGAGGAGCCAATGAGCAGTTCTTC
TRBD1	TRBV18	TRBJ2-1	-	CASSPPDRGYSYNEQFF	TGTGCCAGCTCACCACCGGACAGGGGTTATTCCTACAATGAGCAGTTCTTC
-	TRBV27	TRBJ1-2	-	CASSLVSEHHYGYTF	TGTGCCAGCAGTTTAGTGTCAGAACACCACTATGGCTACACCTTC
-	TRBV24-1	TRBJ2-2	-	CATSDHSTGTGELFF	TGTGCCACCAGTGACCACTCGACAGGCACCGGGGAGCTGTTTTTT
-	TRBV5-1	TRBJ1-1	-	CASSLEAEGTEAFF	TGCGCCAGCAGCTTGGAGGCGGAAGGCACTGAAGCTTTCTTT
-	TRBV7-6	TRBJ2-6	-	CASTRVSGAGANVLTF	TGTGCCAGCACAAGAGTTTCGGGGGCTGGGGCCAACGTCCTGACTTTC
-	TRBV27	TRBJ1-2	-	CASSLTSRAYGYTF	TGTGCCAGCAGTTTGACCTCCAGGGCCTATGGCTACACCTTC
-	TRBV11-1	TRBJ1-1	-	CASSLDRDTEAFF	TGTGCCAGCAGCTTGGACAGAGACACTGAAGCTTTCTTT
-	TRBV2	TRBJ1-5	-	CASNRQDLSNQPQHF	TGTGCCAGCAATAGACAGGACCTTAGCAATCAGCCCCAGCATTTT
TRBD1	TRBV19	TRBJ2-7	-	CASSVGQGNIYEQYF	TGTGCCAGTAGTGTCGGACAGGGCAATATCTACGAGCAGTACTTC
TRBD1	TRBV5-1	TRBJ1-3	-	CASSSAGTGSGNTIYF	TGCGCCAGCAGCTCCGCCGGGACAGGGAGCGGAAACACCATATATTTT
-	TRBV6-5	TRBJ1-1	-	CASRPGGEAFF	TGTGCCAGCAGACCGGGTGGTGAAGCTTTCTTT
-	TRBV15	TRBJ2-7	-	CATSRDLSGYEQYF	TGTGCCACCAGCAGAGATCTATCGGGGTACGAGCAGTACTTC
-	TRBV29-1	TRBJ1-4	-	CSVLRQESNEKLFF	TGCAGCGTCCTGAGACAGGAGTCTAATGAAAAACTGTTTTTT
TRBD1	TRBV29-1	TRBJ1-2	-	CSVGTGGPYGYTF	TGCAGCGTTGGGACAGGGGGGCCTTATGGCTACACCTTC
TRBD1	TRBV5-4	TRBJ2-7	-	CASSDPGQGYEQYF	TGTGCCAGCAGCGACCCGGGACAGGGCTACGAGCAGTACTTC
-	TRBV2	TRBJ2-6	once	CASSEDFSGANVLTF	TGTGCCAGCAGTGAGGACTTTTCTGGGGCCAACGTCCTGACTTTC
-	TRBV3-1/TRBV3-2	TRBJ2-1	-	CASSQDRRLLSSSYNEQFF	TGTGCCAGCAGCCAAGATAGGAGGCTTCTGTCTAGCTCCTACAATGAGCAGTTCTTC
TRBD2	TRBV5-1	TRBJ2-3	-	CASSWPSGRPDTQYF	TGCGCCAGCAGCTGGCCCAGCGGGAGGCCCGATACGCAGTATTTT
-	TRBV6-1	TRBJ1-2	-	CASSEGTPGTPYTF	TGTGCCAGCAGTGAAGGAACCCCTGGGACTCCTTACACCTTC
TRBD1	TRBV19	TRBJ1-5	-	CASRRTGGASNQPQHF	TGTGCCAGTAGACGGACAGGGGGCGCGAGCAATCAGCCCCAGCATTTT
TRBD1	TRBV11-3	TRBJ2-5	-	CASSLSGQGRETQYF	TGTGCCAGCAGCTTGTCGGGACAGGGGAGGGAGACCCAGTACTTC